Following are 4 T cell receptor beta chains from one sample sequenced in a study of CD8+ T cells in alopecia areata. Following extraction, RNA underwent reverse transcription to cDNA, which served as the sequencing template. Sequencing used immunoSEQ multiplex PCR; TCRdb keeps in-frame clones, though not all of them. The data hold a few hundred thousand clones, with around two fifths observed a single time. Regarding treatment: oral pan-JAK inhibitor, 5-10 mg twice daily. The starting material was CD4+ T cells sorted from blood, obtained between weeks 30 and 35, from a patient treated with tofacitinib. Receptor source: a human donor with alopecia areata.

This chain links TRBV6-1 with TRBJ1-5; 7 bases are shared with TRBD1. Germline V gene data show CDR1 as MNHNS and CDR2 as SASEGT. V dropped 7 bases and J dropped 9; count of bases not matched to a gene: 12. This CDR3 spans 14 amino acids. In DNA, the CDR3 is TGTGCCAGCAACCCCTGGGACAGCACAAGGCCCCAGCATTTT. Translated, it gives CASNPWDSTRPQHF.

This chain connects TRBV30 to TRBJ2-2, with 13 bases lining up with TRBD2. The V gene end was trimmed by 0 bases and the J gene end by 3 bases; junction bases not matched to a gene: 4. Germline V CDR1 and CDR2: GTSNPN, SVGIG (reference sequence). The length of the CDR3 is 17 residues. This CDR3 is CAWSVGLAGEYTGELFF. CDR3 DNA sequence: TGTGCCTGGAGTGTCGGACTAGCGGGAGAGTACACCGGGGAGCTGTTTTTT.

This clone was seen more than once but under ten times. The rearrangement uses TRBV5-6 and TRBJ1-2; unclear D gene. The V gene lost 1 base and the J gene lost 8 bases, with 6 bases spanning the gap. Germline CDR1 is SGHDT and CDR2 is YYEEEE. This CDR3 contains 11 residues. The DNA for the CDR3 is TGTGCCAGCAGCTTGTTGACGGGCTACACCTTC. Translating gives CASSLLTGYTF. Combining the CDR3 with reference TRBV5-6 and TRBJ1-2 gives the whole variable domain DAGVTQSPTHLIKTRGQQVTLRCSPKSGHDTVSWYQQALGQGPQFIFQYYEEEERQRGNFPDRFSGHQFPNYSSELNVNALLLGDSALYLCASSLLTGYTFGSGTRLTVV.

The chain combines TRBV7-9 with TRBJ2-7; D remains ambiguous. The CDR3 is 13 amino acids. Germline CDR1 is SEHNR and CDR2 is FQNEAQ (reference sequence). With 5 bases removed from V and 2 bases from J, the gap between germline ends came to 10 bases. The CDR3 is CASSPKGPYEQYF. As DNA, the CDR3 is TGTGCCAGCAGCCCTAAAGGACCCTACGAGCAGTACTTC.